The 20 T cell receptor beta chains reported below all come from one sample, sequenced in a study of blood T cells in healthy people across ages (dated by TCRdb to about 2015). The library was produced with 5' RACE. These reads were obtained on an Illumina HiSeq 2500. A second about 7 to 12 cycle PCR used a sample-barcoded 5' primer and a J-beta primer mix. The public reads were reprocessed in TCRdb via fastp at Q25 and MiXCR, keeping in-frame beta chains. CDR3 protein duplicates are merged, each entry listing the most common genes and DNA. This sample lists more than 1 million distinct CDR3 sequences; under 55% were detected once. Together, the top ten hold 15% to 20% of the sample. The sample consisted of blood. These receptors came from an older woman in good health.

The chain recombines TRBV2 with TRBJ2-1; D not certain. This CDR3 is 13 amino acids long. The V and J ends lost 6 bases and 8 bases respectively, with 14 bases between them. Per germline, CDR1 SNHLY and CDR2 FYNNEI. This chain's CDR3 is CASRIDAWDEQFF. DNA of the CDR3: TGTGCCAGCAGGATCGATGCTTGGGATGAGCAGTTCTTC.

This clonotype was detected a few times. V and J are TRBV7-9 and TRBJ2-7; D may be TRBD2 (5 bases). V lost 3 bases and J 0 bases, leaving 9 bases between the germline ends. The V gene's germline CDR1 is SEHNR and CDR2 FQNEAQ (reference sequence). CDR3 length: 14 amino acids. The CDR3 is CASSFGLDSYEQYF. DNA for the CDR3: TGTGCCAGCAGCTTCGGACTTGACTCCTACGAGCAGTACTTC.

This chain joins TRBV6-5 and TRBJ2-5; D gene ambiguous. V lost 4 bases and J 3 bases, leaving 12 bases between the germline ends. CDR1 is MNHEY and CDR2 is SVGAGI in the germline V gene. The CDR3 contains 14 residues. The CDR3, as DNA: TGTGCCAGCAGTTCTCTCATTCTAAAAGAGACCCAGTACTTC. Its protein product is CASSSLILKETQYF.

The CDR3 bases are TGTGCCAGCAAGCTCGCTTATCGGGATGAAAAACTGTTTTTT. Translating it yields CASKLAYRDEKLFF. The V gene is TRBV6-1, the J gene TRBJ1-4; no clear D. CDR1 is MNHNS and CDR2 is SASEGT in the germline V gene. The V and J ends lost 7 bases and 6 bases respectively, with 15 bases between them. The CDR3 runs 14 residues.

This clonotype was observed many times. The genes are TRBV29-1 and TRBJ2-5; D is uncertain. Trimming took off 4 bases at V and 0 bases at J, with 18 bases between the two ends. This CDR3 has 16 residues. Germline V gene data show CDR1 as SQVTM and CDR2 as ANQGSEA. The CDR3 is CSVANRVANHQETQYF. For the CDR3, the DNA is TGCAGCGTTGCTAATAGGGTGGCAAACCACCAAGAGACCCAGTACTTC.

This clonotype occurred a few times. J is TRBJ2-1 and V is TRBV12-3 or TRBV12-4; no firm D call. Trimming took off 6 bases at V and 14 bases at J, with 8 bases between the two ends. The CDR3 sequence is 9 residues long. The CDR3 DNA is TGTGCCAGCAGCCCCCTAGAGTTCTTC. It translates to CASSPLEFF.

The chain joins TRBV25-1 to TRBJ1-5; D not certain. The CDR3 runs to 13 residues. Trimming removed 3 bases from V and 0 bases from J, with 3 bases in between. Germline-derived CDR1 and CDR2 are MGHDK and SYGVNS. The chain's CDR3 is CASSDLSNQPQHF. The CDR3 coding sequence is TGTGCCAGCAGTGACCTTAGCAATCAGCCCCAGCATTTT. Variable domain in full (rest from reference TRBV25-1 and TRBJ1-5): EADIYQTPRYLVIGTGKKITLECSQTMGHDKMYWYQQDPGMELHLIHYSYGVNSTEKGDLSSESTVSRIRTEHFPLTLESARPSHTSQYLCASSDLSNQPQHFGDGTRLSIL.

The rearrangement uses TRBV7-9 and TRBJ2-5; 9 bases fit TRBD1. This CDR3 contains 15 residues. V gave up 5 bases and J gave up 3 bases; unmatched junction bases: 7. Germline CDR1 is SEHNR and CDR2 is FQNEAQ (reference sequence). CDR3 sequence (DNA): TGTGCCAGCAGCACCCTGGGACAGGGAAAAGAGACCCAGTACTTC. Translating gives CASSTLGQGKETQYF.

This clonotype was seen only a few times. The chain has TRBV27 and TRBJ2-7; 11 bases are a match to TRBD2. The CDR3 is made up of 15 amino acids. Germline V CDR1 and CDR2: MNHEY, SMNVEV (reference sequence). After removal of 6 bases from V and 2 bases from J, the junction contained 6 bases not matched to a gene. DNA of the CDR3: TGTGCCAGCAGGGGGGGACTAGCGGACGCCTACGAGCAGTACTTC. Translated, it gives CASRGGLADAYEQYF.

The chain links TRBV3-1 to TRBJ2-4; TRBD2 matches 7 bases. The DNA end is more similar to TRBJ2-7, so the J call may be wrong. The germline CDR1 and CDR2 sequences are LGHDT and YNNKEL (reference sequence). The CDR3 consists of 13 residues. The CDR3 region is CASSRDWGGEQYF. As DNA, the CDR3 is TGTGCCAGCAGCCGGGACTGGGGGGGCGAGCAGTACTTC.

The rearrangement links TRBV28 to TRBJ2-1; D is unclear. CDR3 size: 11 residues. The V end was cut by 5 bases, the J end by 10 bases, with 9 bases between. Germline CDR1 and CDR2: MDHEN and SYDVKM. This CDR3 is CASSVTGEQFF. CDR3 nucleotide sequence: TGTGCCAGCAGTGTAACCGGGGAGCAGTTCTTC. Full variable domain (rest looked up from reference TRBV28 and TRBJ2-1): DVKVTQSSRYLVKRTGEKVFLECVQDMDHENMFWYRQDPGLGLRLIYFSYDVKMKEKGDIPEGYSVSREKKERFSLILESASTNQTSMYLCASSVTGEQFFGPGTRLTVL.

With regard to this clonotype: At one end, the junction sequence differs from germline, possibly due to a read error. The V and J genes are TRBV10-3 and TRBJ1-4, with D perhaps TRBD1 (6 bases). The CDR3 runs 14 residues. The germline V gene has CDR1 ENHRY and CDR2 SYGVKD. The CDR3 loop reads CAISDGGRNEKPFF. The CDR3, as DNA: TGTGCCATCAGTGACGGGGGGCGGAATGAAAAACCGTTTTTT.

This clonotype was observed a single time. The V and J genes are TRBV18 and TRBJ2-2, with TRBD2 matching 7 bases. Germline-derived CDR1 and CDR2 are KGHSH and LQKENI. V lost 2 bases and J lost 0; bases outside the gene matches: 9. The CDR3 spans 18 residues. The CDR3, as DNA: TGTGCCAGCTCACCATTTGAGGGGAGCGGGACGAACACCGGGGAGCTGTTTTTT. Translation: CASSPFEGSGTNTGELFF.

The rearrangement uses TRBV7-8 and TRBJ2-3, with 11 bases fitting TRBD2. From germline, CDR1 is SGHVS and CDR2 FQNEAQ. CDR3 size: 17 residues. V dropped 2 bases and J dropped 6; count of bases not matched to a gene: 10. CDR3 region: CASSLIALAGGRDTQYF. The CDR3 DNA follows: TGTGCCAGCAGCTTAATTGCCCTAGCGGGAGGAAGGGATACGCAGTATTTT.

This clonotype was observed a handful of times. The rearrangement joins TRBV5-1 to TRBJ2-7; D assignment may be TRBD1 or TRBD2 (5 bases each). This CDR3 is 16 amino acids long. Germline-derived CDR1 and CDR2 are SGHRS and YFSETQ. V lost 0 bases and J 2 bases, leaving 15 bases between the germline ends. The CDR3 DNA reads as TGCGCCAGCAGCTTGGATCCGGGGCAGGACACCTACGAGCAGTACTTC. Protein: CASSLDPGQDTYEQYF.

This clonotype was seen a handful of times. This chain joins TRBV10-3 and TRBJ1-1; TRBD1 matches at 8 bases. Germline CDR1 and CDR2: ENHRY and SYGVKD. V lost 1 base, J lost 8 bases, and 12 bases stayed unmatched. The CDR3 is 16 amino acids. The CDR3 reads CAISEWRPDRAPEAFF. Written as DNA, the CDR3 is TGTGCCATCAGTGAGTGGCGGCCGGACAGGGCCCCAGAAGCTTTCTTT.

The chain links TRBV7-2 to TRBJ1-5; D uncertain. V was pared by 4 bases and J by 9 bases, with 19 bases between. Germline V gives CDR1 SGHTA, CDR2 FQGNSA. This CDR3 spans 15 amino acids. As DNA, the CDR3 is TGTGCCAGCAGCTCACGGGAGACGGGCAGGTCGCCCCAGCATTTT. Protein product: CASSSRETGRSPQHF.

This clonotype has more than one count but fewer than ten. This chain connects TRBV5-4 to TRBJ2-5; D uncertain. The germline V gene has CDR1 SGHNT and CDR2 YYREEE (reference sequence). The CDR3 consists of 13 residues. V dropped 3 bases and J dropped 5 bases, with 11 bases sitting between them. The CDR3 DNA reads TGTGCCAGCAGCTCCCATGCCGGTGAGACCCAGTACTTC. This encodes CASSSHAGETQYF.

The count of this clonotype is one. This chain connects TRBV20-1 to TRBJ2-4; a possible D gene is TRBD2 (6 bases). TRBJ2-7 matches the DNA end more closely, so the J call is doubtful. Looked up from germline, CDR1 is DFQATT and CDR2 is SNEGSKA (reference sequence). CDR3 size: 13 residues. The DNA for the CDR3 is TGCAGTGCTAGAGCCGGACTACCCTACGAGCAGTACTTC. This gives the protein CSARAGLPYEQYF.

This sequence joins TRBV28 and TRBJ1-1; D gene uncertain. The CDR3 is made up of 15 amino acids. V lost 2 bases, J lost 2 bases, and 12 bases lay in between. Germline values: CDR1 MDHEN, CDR2 SYDVKM. CDR3 DNA sequence: TGTGCCAGCAGTTTAACCGGGATACTAAACACTGAAGCTTTCTTT. Its protein is CASSLTGILNTEAFF.